This T cell receptor beta chain appears in the sequencing data of a study of blood T cell repertoires in COVID-19. The CDR3 is made up of 12 amino acids. V gave up 5 bases and J gave up 5 bases, with 9 bases separating them. The germline CDR1 and CDR2 sequences are SGHAT and FQNNGV. Using immunoSEQ multiplex PCR, the repertoire was profiled, and TCRdb retains in-frame clones only, with some absent. The sample lists 200,000 to 250,000 clones; about nine tenths were seen once. The V and J genes are TRBV11-2 and TRBJ1-1, with a weak D call TRBD1 (6 bases). Sequencing used peripheral blood. The source is a man aged 25 to 45 who had recovered from COVID-19. Written as DNA, the CDR3 is TGTGCCAGCAGCACCGGACAGACTGAAGCTTTCTTT. It is translated as CASSTGQTEAFF.